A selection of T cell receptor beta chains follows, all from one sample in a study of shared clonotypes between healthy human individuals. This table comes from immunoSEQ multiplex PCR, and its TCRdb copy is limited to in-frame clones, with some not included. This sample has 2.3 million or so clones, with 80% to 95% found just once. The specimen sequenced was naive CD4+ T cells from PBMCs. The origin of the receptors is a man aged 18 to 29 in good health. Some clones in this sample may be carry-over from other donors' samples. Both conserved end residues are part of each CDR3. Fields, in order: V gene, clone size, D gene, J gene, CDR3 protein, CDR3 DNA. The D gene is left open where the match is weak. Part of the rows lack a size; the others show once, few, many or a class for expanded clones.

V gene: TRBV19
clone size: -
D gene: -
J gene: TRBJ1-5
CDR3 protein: CASSITRTAIGPQHF
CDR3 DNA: TGTGCCAGTAGTATTACCCGGACAGCAATCGGGCCCCAGCATTTT

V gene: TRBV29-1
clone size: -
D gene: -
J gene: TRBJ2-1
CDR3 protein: CSAGGLYVEQFF
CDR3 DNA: TGCAGCGCTGGGGGGTTGTATGTGGAGCAGTTCTTC

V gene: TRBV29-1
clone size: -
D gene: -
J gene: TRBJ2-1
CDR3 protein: CSVSGIGSGEQFF
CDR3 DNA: TGCAGCGTTTCAGGCATAGGAAGTGGTGAGCAGTTCTTC

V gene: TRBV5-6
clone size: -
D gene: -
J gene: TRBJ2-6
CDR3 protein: CASQVPGGANVLTF
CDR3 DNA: TGTGCCAGCCAGGTGCCCGGAGGGGCCAACGTCCTGACTTTC

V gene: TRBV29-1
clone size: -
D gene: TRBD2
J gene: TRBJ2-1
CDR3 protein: CSVEGRIAGRNNEQFF
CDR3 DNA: TGCAGCGTTGAAGGCAGAATAGCGGGAAGGAACAATGAGCAGTTCTTC

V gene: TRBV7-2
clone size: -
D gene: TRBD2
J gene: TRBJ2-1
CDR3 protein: CASSPPAGGFHEQFF
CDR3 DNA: TGTGCCAGCAGCCCCCCAGCGGGAGGGTTCCATGAGCAGTTCTTC

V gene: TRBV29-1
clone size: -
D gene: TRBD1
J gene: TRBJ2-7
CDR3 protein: CSVVGGTGLGYF
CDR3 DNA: TGCAGCGTTGTCGGGGGGACAGGGCTTGGGTACTTC

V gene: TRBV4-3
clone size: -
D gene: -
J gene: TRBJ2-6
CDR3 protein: CASSQERHLSGANVLTF
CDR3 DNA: TGCGCCAGCAGCCAAGAACGACACCTCTCTGGGGCCAACGTCCTGACTTTC

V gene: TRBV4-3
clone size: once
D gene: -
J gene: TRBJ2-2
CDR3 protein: CASSRGTPNTGELFF
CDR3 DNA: TGCGCCAGCAGCCGCGGGACACCGAACACCGGGGAGCTGTTTTTT

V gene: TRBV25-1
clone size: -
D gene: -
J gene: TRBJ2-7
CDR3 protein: CASRGTTLGEQYF
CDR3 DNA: TGTGCCAGCAGAGGGACGACCCTTGGGGAGCAGTACTTC

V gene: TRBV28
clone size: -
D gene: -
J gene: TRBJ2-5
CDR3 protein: CASSLRETQYF
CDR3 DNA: TGTGCCAGCAGTTTACGAGAGACCCAGTACTTC

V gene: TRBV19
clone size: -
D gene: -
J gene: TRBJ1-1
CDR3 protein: CASSIAGPGTEAFF
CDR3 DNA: TGTGCCAGTAGTATAGCAGGGCCCGGCACTGAAGCTTTCTTT

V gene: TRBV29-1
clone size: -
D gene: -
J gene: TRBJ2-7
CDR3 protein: CSVEDRGREQYF
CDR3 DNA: TGCAGCGTTGAAGATCGGGGGCGGGAGCAGTACTTC

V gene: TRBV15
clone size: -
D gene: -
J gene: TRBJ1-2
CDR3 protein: CATSRGLTGSGLGDRGYTF
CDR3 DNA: TGTGCCACCAGCAGGGGTTTAACAGGGTCCGGCCTAGGGGACCGCGGCTACACCTTC

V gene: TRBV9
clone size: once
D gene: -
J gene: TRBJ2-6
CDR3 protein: CASTRHPGTGANVLTF
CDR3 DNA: TGTGCCAGCACCAGACACCCAGGGACTGGGGCCAACGTCCTGACTTTC

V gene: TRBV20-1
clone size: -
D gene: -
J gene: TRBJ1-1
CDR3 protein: CSARVNTEAFF
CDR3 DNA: TGCAGTGCTAGAGTGAACACTGAAGCTTTCTTT

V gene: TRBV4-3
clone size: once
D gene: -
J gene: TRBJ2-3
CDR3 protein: CASSQVPTGSATDTQYF
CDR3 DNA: TGCGCCAGCAGCCAAGTCCCAACAGGGTCTGCCACAGATACGCAGTATTTT

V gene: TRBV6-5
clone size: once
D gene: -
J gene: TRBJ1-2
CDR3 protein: CASSYSGRAGYTF
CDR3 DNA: TGTGCCAGCAGTTACTCAGGGAGGGCCGGCTACACCTTC

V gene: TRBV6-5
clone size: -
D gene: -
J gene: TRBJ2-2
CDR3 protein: CASSRRVNTGELFF
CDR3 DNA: TGTGCCAGCAGCCGACGGGTGAACACCGGGGAGCTGTTTTTT

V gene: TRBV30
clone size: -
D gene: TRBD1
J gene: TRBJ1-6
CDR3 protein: CAWSGQGDSPLHF
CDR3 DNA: TGTGCCTGGAGCGGACAGGGAGATTCACCCCTCCACTTT

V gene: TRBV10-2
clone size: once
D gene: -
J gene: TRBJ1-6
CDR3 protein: CASSPQQNSPLHF
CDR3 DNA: TGCGCCAGCAGTCCACAGCAGAATTCACCCCTCCACTTT

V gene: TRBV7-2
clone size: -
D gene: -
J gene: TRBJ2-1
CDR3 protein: CASSLGFSQGEQFF
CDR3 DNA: TGTGCCAGCAGCTTAGGCTTTTCCCAGGGGGAGCAGTTCTTC

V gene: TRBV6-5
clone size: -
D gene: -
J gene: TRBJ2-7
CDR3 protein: CASSASETNYEQYF
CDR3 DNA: TGTGCCAGCAGTGCTTCAGAGACAAACTACGAGCAGTACTTC

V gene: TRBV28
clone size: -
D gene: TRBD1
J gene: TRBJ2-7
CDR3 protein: CASSPGQGPHEQYF
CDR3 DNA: TGTGCCAGCAGCCCGGGACAGGGACCCCACGAGCAGTACTTC

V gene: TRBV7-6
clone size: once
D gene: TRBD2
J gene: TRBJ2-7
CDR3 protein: CASSRGGGYEQYF
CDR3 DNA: TGTGCCAGCAGCCGGGGCGGGGGCTACGAGCAGTACTTC

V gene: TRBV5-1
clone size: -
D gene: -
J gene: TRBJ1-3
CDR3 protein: CASSGSGIRGNTIYF
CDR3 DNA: TGCGCCAGCAGCGGATCGGGAATCAGGGGAAACACCATATATTTT

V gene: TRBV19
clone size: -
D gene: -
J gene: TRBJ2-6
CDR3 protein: CASSTSPALSGANVLTF
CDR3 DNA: TGTGCCAGTAGTACGAGTCCAGCCCTCTCTGGGGCCAACGTCCTGACTTTC